Each of the 26 T cell receptor beta chains below was sequenced from the same sample in a study of CD8+CD57+ T cells in acquired aplastic anemia (dated by TCRdb to the late 2010s). The sequencing machine was an Illumina HiSeq 2000. Profiling of TCR beta VDJ combinations and CDR3 sequences used genomic DNA as the template. TCRdb trimmed the raw reads at Q25, called clones with MiXCR and kept productive beta chains. Every entry covers one CDR3 protein and lists the most common genes and DNA from its rows. For this sample the table gives some 44,000 distinct CDR3 sequences, of which around 67% were detected only once. Together, the top ten hold 20% to 30% of the sample. The sample was sorted CD4+, CD8+, or CD8+CD57+ T cells (not recorded which) from PBMCs. These receptors originate from a human donor in good health, serving as a control.

The chain employs TRBV7-9 and TRBJ1-2; D remains unclear. Trimming took off 4 bases at V and 0 bases at J, with 6 bases between the two ends. The germline gives CDR1 SEHNR, CDR2 FQNEAQ (reference sequence). CDR3 length: 13 amino acids. CDR3 residues: CASSSEANYGYTF. Written as DNA, the CDR3 is TGTGCCAGCAGCTCAGAAGCTAACTATGGCTACACCTTC.

This clonotype was counted many times. CDR3 amino acids: CASSPPTSGANVLTF. For the CDR3, the DNA is TGTGCCAGCAGTCCACCTACCTCTGGGGCCAACGTCCTGACTTTC. The chain links TRBV28 to TRBJ2-6; unclear D gene. The CDR3 length is 15 residues. Trimming removed 5 bases from V and 0 bases from J, with 8 bases in between. CDR1 and CDR2 (germline): MDHEN, SYDVKM.

V and J are TRBV20-1 and TRBJ2-1, with TRBD2 identical over 11 bases. J gave up 8 bases and V 4 bases, and 10 bases lay outside the gene matches. Germline V gene data show CDR1 as DFQATT and CDR2 as SNEGSKA (reference sequence). This CDR3 contains 15 residues. The CDR3 DNA reads TGCAGTGCTACATACACTAGCGGGAGTTACGATGAGCAGTTCTTC. Translation gives CSATYTSGSYDEQFF.

This clonotype came up once. The chain recombines TRBV2 with TRBJ2-6; tentatively, D is TRBD1 (5 bases). The CDR3 sequence is 15 residues long. The V and J ends lost 5 bases and 4 bases respectively, with 12 bases between them. The germline CDR1 and CDR2 sequences are SNHLY and FYNNEI. CDR3 nucleotides: TGTGCCAGCAGTATTAGGGGAACCGGGGCCAACGTCCTGACTTTC. It is translated as CASSIRGTGANVLTF.

The rearrangement uses TRBV7-7 and TRBJ2-3, with TRBD2 as a possible D gene (5 bases). Germline V gene data show CDR1 as SSHAT and CDR2 as FNYEAQ (reference sequence). The CDR3 loop spans 13 amino acids. Trimming pared 5 bases from V and 1 base from J, leaving 7 bases between. The CDR3 DNA reads as TGTGCCAGCAGCCTTAGCGGCACAGATACGCAGTATTTT. This gives the protein CASSLSGTDTQYF.

This sequence joins TRBV29-1 and TRBJ2-7; 10 bases line up with TRBD2. This CDR3 spans 12 amino acids. CDR1 is SQVTM and CDR2 is ANQGSEA in the germline V gene. V lost 6 bases, J lost 3 bases, and 2 bases stayed unmatched. This CDR3 reads CSVKREGYEQYF. The CDR3 DNA reads as TGCAGCGTAAAGCGGGAGGGCTACGAGCAGTACTTC.

V is TRBV9 and J is TRBJ2-3, with D possibly being TRBD1 or TRBD2 (5 bases each). V was clipped by 0 bases and J by 1 base, with 12 bases between them. Germline V gives CDR1 SGDLS, CDR2 YYNGEE. The CDR3 contains 16 residues. The CDR3 protein is CASSVGIGGGTDTQYF. The CDR3 region has the DNA TGTGCCAGCAGCGTAGGGATTGGGGGAGGCACAGATACGCAGTATTTT. Looking up the rest from reference TRBV9 and TRBJ2-3 gives the full variable domain: DSGVTQTPKHLITATGQRVTLRCSPRSGDLSVYWYQQSLDQGLQFLIQYYNGEERAKGNILERFSAQQFPDLHSELNLSSLELGDSALYFCASSVGIGGGTDTQYFGPGTRLTVL.

V is TRBV10-3 and J is TRBJ2-1, with D perhaps matching TRBD2 (6 bases). Trimming removed 6 bases from V and 0 bases from J, with 12 bases in between. The CDR3 spans 15 residues. Germline V gene sequence: CDR1 ENHRY, CDR2 SYGVKD. The CDR3 protein is CAISRDSHSYNEQFF. As DNA, the CDR3 is TGTGCCATCAGCAGGGACTCCCACTCCTACAATGAGCAGTTCTTC.

The J gene is TRBJ2-7, the V gene TRBV9; D not certain. Germline CDR1 and CDR2: SGDLS and YYNGEE. V was clipped by 4 bases and J by 5 bases, with 10 bases between them. The CDR3 is 12 residues long. CDR3 in amino acids: CASSLGPNEQYF. The CDR3, as DNA: TGTGCCAGCAGCTTAGGGCCGAACGAGCAGTACTTC.

This clonotype came up once. The V gene is TRBV7-8, the J gene TRBJ2-1; D gene ambiguous. The V end was cut by 4 bases, the J end by 2 bases, with 12 bases between. This CDR3 spans 15 amino acids. Germline V lookup: CDR1 SGHVS, CDR2 FQNEAQ. The CDR3 sequence is CASSSYSNTYNEQFF. The CDR3 DNA reads TGTGCCAGCAGCTCCTACAGTAACACCTACAATGAGCAGTTCTTC.

A single count supports this clonotype. The chain couples TRBV5-1 to TRBJ1-6; D may be TRBD1 (5 bases). Per the germline V gene, CDR1 is SGHRS and CDR2 is YFSETQ. V dropped 2 bases and J dropped 10 bases, with 13 bases sitting between them. The CDR3 has 14 residues. CDR3 amino acids: CASSLGRDESPLHF. The CDR3 DNA reads TGCGCCAGCAGCTTAGGCAGGGATGAGTCACCCCTCCACTTT.

The chain joins TRBV2 to TRBJ1-6; D call uncertain. The CDR3 consists of 12 residues. Looked up from germline, CDR1 is SNHLY and CDR2 is FYNNEI. V lost 5 bases and J 7 bases, leaving 6 bases between the germline ends. The CDR3 DNA is TGTGCCAGCAGTCGGACCAATTCACCCCTCCACTTT. This translates into CASSRTNSPLHF.

The V gene is TRBV10-3, the J gene TRBJ1-6, with TRBD1 as a possible D gene (6 bases). Germline V gene lookup returns CDR1 ENHRY and CDR2 SYGVKD. V shed 3 bases and J shed 11 bases, with 11 bases lying between them. The CDR3 totals 13 residues. The CDR3 DNA reads TGTGCCATCAGTGATCCGGGGGGCACACCCCTCCACTTT. Translated, it gives CAISDPGGTPLHF.

This chain connects TRBV2 to TRBJ2-5; no clear D. V dropped 5 bases and J dropped 4 bases, with 8 bases sitting between them. This CDR3 has 12 residues. CDR1 is SNHLY, CDR2 FYNNEI, per germline. The CDR3, as DNA: TGTGCCAGCAGTCCCTCTCGAGAGACCCAGTACTTC. As protein: CASSPSRETQYF.

This clonotype was seen more than once but under ten times. The chain recombines TRBV19 with TRBJ1-2; D gene uncertain. CDR1 and CDR2 from the germline V gene are LNHDA and SQIVND (reference sequence). This CDR3 comprises 13 residues. Trimming left V 3 bases short and J 4 bases short, with 9 bases between. CDR3 nucleotide sequence: TGTGCCAGTAGTATTGAGGACTCCTATGGCTACACCTTC. Its protein product is CASSIEDSYGYTF. The variable domain in full, with the rest retrieved from reference TRBV19 and TRBJ1-2, is DGGITQSPKYLFRKEGQNVTLSCEQNLNHDAMYWYRQDPGQGLRLIYYSQIVNDFQKGDIAEGYSVSREKKESFPLTVTSAQKNPTAFYLCASSIEDSYGYTFGSGTRLTVV.

The rearrangement joins TRBV10-3 to TRBJ2-7, with D perhaps matching TRBD2 (6 bases). V was pared by 6 bases and J by 3 bases, with 12 bases between. The CDR3 is made up of 13 amino acids. CDR1 and CDR2 from the germline V gene are ENHRY and SYGVKD. The CDR3 here is CAIRISGVYEQYF. The CDR3 bases are TGTGCCATCAGAATATCGGGGGTCTACGAGCAGTACTTC.

By sample share, this clonotype is medium-sized. This rearrangement joins TRBV7-6 to TRBJ2-5; 8 bases are a match to TRBD1. Trimming removed 4 bases from V and 3 bases from J; junction bases left unmatched: 10. The CDR3 loop spans 16 amino acids. Germline V CDR1 and CDR2: SGHVS, FNYEAQ. As DNA, the CDR3 is TGTGCCAGCAGCTGGCCCGACAGGGGCGGAGAAGAGACCCAGTACTTC. The encoded protein is CASSWPDRGGEETQYF.

Points on this clonotype: A single base separates this from a much larger clone, so it may be a read error. The CDR3 spells CAGSPPAGPDLKGDGYTF. The CDR3 DNA follows: TGTGCCGGCAGTCCACCCGCGGGACCAGACCTAAAGGGGGATGGCTACACCTTC. This chain joins TRBV14 and TRBJ1-2; D might be TRBD1 (6 bases). Germline lookup yields CDR1 SGHDN and CDR2 FVKESK. There are 18 residues in the CDR3. Full variable domain (remainder filled in from reference TRBV14 and TRBJ1-2): EAGVTQFPSHSVIEKGQTVTLRCDPISGHDNLYWYRRVMGKEIKFLLHFVKESKQDESGMPNNRFLAERTGGTYSTLKVQPAELEDSGVYFCAGSPPAGPDLKGDGYTFGSGTRLTVV.

The chain has TRBV7-9 and TRBJ2-3; D perhaps matches TRBD1 (6 bases). The CDR3 runs to 13 residues. With 7 bases removed from V and 6 bases from J, the gap between germline ends came to 14 bases. Germline CDR1 and CDR2: SEHNR and FQNEAQ (reference sequence). In DNA, the CDR3 is TGTGCCAGCAATGACAGGACCCCGGATACGCAGTATTTT. This sequence encodes CASNDRTPDTQYF.

This chain links TRBV19 with TRBJ1-1; D not certain. CDR1 LNHDA and CDR2 SQIVND come from the germline V gene (reference sequence). The CDR3 consists of 14 residues. The ends were cut back, 3 bases at V and 0 bases at J, with 8 bases in the middle. The CDR3 spells CASSMRELNTEAFF. CDR3 nucleotide sequence: TGTGCCAGTAGTATGAGGGAGTTGAACACTGAAGCTTTCTTT.

The V gene is TRBV7-6, the J gene TRBJ2-2; D gene unclear. The CDR3 loop spans 13 amino acids. Trimming took 5 bases from V and 6 from J, leaving 10 bases between them. The germline CDR1 and CDR2 sequences are SGHVS and FNYEAQ. The CDR3 coding sequence is TGTGCCAGCAGCATCGACATACCCGGGGAGCTGTTTTTT. Translated, it gives CASSIDIPGELFF.

The V gene is TRBV19, the J gene TRBJ2-5; a possible D gene is TRBD1 (6 bases). V was cut by 1 base and J by 1 base, with 13 bases left in between. There are 16 residues in the CDR3. CDR1 and CDR2 from the germline V gene are LNHDA and SQIVND (reference sequence). The CDR3 DNA is TGTGCCAGTAGTATAGCCCTAATAGGGGGCCAAGAGACCCAGTACTTC. Amino acid sequence: CASSIALIGGQETQYF.

The chain links TRBV2 to TRBJ1-2, with 7 bases aligning to TRBD1. CDR3 size: 14 residues. Germline CDR1 reads SNHLY; CDR2 reads FYNNEI. V dropped 4 bases and J dropped 4; count of bases not matched to a gene: 6. The CDR3 loop is CASSVQGEVYGYTF. CDR3 DNA: TGTGCCAGCAGTGTCCAGGGGGAGGTCTATGGCTACACCTTC.

The V call is TRBV20-1, the J call TRBJ1-1, with D perhaps TRBD1 (5 bases). Trimming stripped 3 bases from V and 7 bases from J, with 18 bases between. The CDR3 extends over 14 amino acids. Germline CDR1 and CDR2: DFQATT and SNEGSKA (reference sequence). CDR3 protein: CSASVGRGGNEAFF. CDR3 DNA: TGCAGTGCTAGCGTGGGTAGGGGAGGTAATGAAGCTTTCTTT.

This clonotype is deemed medium-sized. J is TRBJ1-2 and V is TRBV20-1; possible D gene TRBD1, 5 bases. The length of the CDR3 is 11 residues. Germline-derived CDR1 and CDR2 are DFQATT and SNEGSKA (reference sequence). The germline V and J ends were trimmed by 6 bases and 3 bases, with 8 bases remaining between them. CDR3 loop: CSAGVDYGYTF. The CDR3 DNA sequence: TGCAGTGCAGGGGTTGACTATGGCTACACCTTC.

This clonotype rates as medium-sized. Here the CDR3 reads CASRTPGLRETQYF. The DNA of the CDR3 is TGTGCCAGCAGAACCCCGGGACTACGAGAGACCCAGTACTTC. The chain combines TRBV7-8 with TRBJ2-5; TRBD2 agrees at 7 bases. Germline CDR1 SGHVS, CDR2 FQNEAQ. The CDR3 totals 14 residues. The V and J ends lost 6 bases and 4 bases, in that order; junction bases with no gene match: 8.